Below are 9 T cell receptor beta chains sequenced from a single sample in a study of T cell changes during pregnancy in multiple sclerosis. Assay used: immunoSEQ multiplex PCR; TCRdb lists only in-frame clones, some missing. The sample has 90,000 or so clones; 85% to 95% are singletons. The specimen comprised peripheral blood, sampled before pregnancy. These receptor sequences come from a female donor with multiple sclerosis, enrolled in a pregnancy study.

This rearrangement joins TRBV28 to TRBJ1-4; 8 nucleotides agree with TRBD1. V shed 6 bases and J 4 bases; nucleotides not matched to a gene: 4. Looked up from germline, CDR1 is MDHEN and CDR2 is SYDVKM. CDR3 length: 14 amino acids. CDR3 amino acids: CASSRQGFNEKLFF. The CDR3 DNA is TGTGCCAGCAGCAGACAGGGGTTTAATGAAAAACTGTTTTTT.

CDR3 region: CASSPRERAGTQYF. The CDR3 nucleotides read TGTGCCAGCAGCCCCCGGGAGCGGGCGGGTACGCAGTATTTT. The J gene is TRBJ2-3, the V gene TRBV7-3; possible D gene TRBD2, 6 bases. CDR3 length: 14 residues. With 5 bases removed from V and 8 bases from J, the gap between germline ends came to 17 bases. Germline V gives CDR1 SGHTA, CDR2 FQGTGA.

The chain carries TRBV6-6 and TRBJ1-1; D is perhaps TRBD1 (6 bases). The CDR3 runs 14 residues. Trimming removed 6 bases at V and 7 bases at J, with 18 bases between. The germline gives CDR1 MNHNY, CDR2 SVGAGI (reference sequence). The DNA for the CDR3 is TGTGCCAGCAGCTCCCTTTATCAGACAGGTGAAGCTTTCTTT. It codes for CASSSLYQTGEAFF.

The rearrangement links TRBV28 to TRBJ2-1; 8 bases are a match to TRBD2. Germline values: CDR1 MDHEN, CDR2 SYDVKM. V was pared by 8 bases and J by 5 bases, with 11 bases of the junction left unmatched. The CDR3 extends over 15 amino acids. CDR3 sequence: CASVAGSGTHNEQFF. CDR3 coding DNA: TGTGCCAGCGTTGCGGGTAGCGGGACCCACAATGAGCAGTTCTTC.

V is TRBV6-5 and J is TRBJ2-3; D is perhaps TRBD1 (6 bases). Trimming removed 5 bases at V and 0 bases at J, with 12 bases between. Germline V gene data show CDR1 as MNHEY and CDR2 as SVGAGI. The CDR3 sequence is 15 residues long. Written as DNA, the CDR3 is TGTGCCAGCAGTATGGGGACATCTAGCACAGATACGCAGTATTTT. This codes for CASSMGTSSTDTQYF.

V and J are TRBV18 and TRBJ2-3; D is uncertain. Deletions cut 1 base from V and 2 bases from J, with 7 bases between. Looked up from germline, CDR1 is KGHSH and CDR2 is LQKENI. The CDR3 runs 14 residues. CDR3 nucleotides: TGTGCCAGCTCACCACTGGGCCACACAGATACGCAGTATTTT. Its protein is CASSPLGHTDTQYF.

The chain employs TRBV5-8 and TRBJ1-2, with 9 bases fitting TRBD1. This CDR3 comprises 16 residues. V lost 4 bases to trimming and J lost 5 bases; unmatched junction nucleotides: 12. Germline lookup yields CDR1 SGHTS and CDR2 YDEGEE. CDR3 sequence (DNA): TGTGCCAGCAGCACGCGTACGACCGGGACAGGGTATGGCTACACCTTC. Translation gives CASSTRTTGTGYGYTF.

The chain has TRBV27 and TRBJ2-7, with 10 bases identical to TRBD1. The trim removed 6 bases at V and 0 bases at J, leaving 5 bases unmatched. Germline assignment: CDR1 MNHEY and CDR2 SMNVEV (reference sequence). The CDR3 totals 15 residues. The CDR3 reads CASRAGQGSSYEQYF. The CDR3 DNA sequence: TGTGCCAGCAGAGCGGGACAGGGGTCCTCCTACGAGCAGTACTTC.

This clone was counted a single time. This CDR3 reads CASSAPGTEGTHTFGPEAFF. DNA of the CDR3: TGTGCCAGCAGTGCGCCCGGGACAGAAGGGACTCATACGTTTGGACCTGAAGCTTTCTTT. This chain connects TRBV2 to TRBJ1-1; 7 bases are a match to TRBD1. Looked up from germline, CDR1 is SNHLY and CDR2 is FYNNEI. The CDR3 is 20 residues long. V was pared by 4 bases and J by 6 bases, with 26 bases of the junction left unmatched.